This TCR beta chain was sequenced during a study of beta chain features in type 1 diabetes. Study in general: The examined sorted cells totaled fewer than 140 million across samples.

This CDR3 comprises 14 residues. Germline CDR1 is SNHLY and CDR2 is FYNNEI. The germline V and J ends were trimmed by 2 bases and 8 bases, with 13 bases remaining between them. Investigators reverse transcribed all isolated RNA, so they sequenced expressed TCRB transcripts. Libraries were prepared by immunoSEQ multiplex PCR; TCRdb keeps only in-frame clonotypes and omits some of them. The table shows approximately 170,000 clones, with over 6% occurring only once. Regarding the study as a whole: Type 1 diabetes patients had moderately but significantly shorter TCRB CDR3s in all four CD4+ subsets. Reduced insertions and increased deletions marked VDJ junctions in type 1 diabetes patients.

About this clone: Its antigen is undetermined.

This TCR derives from a man younger than 35 with type 1 diabetes. Sequencing input: central memory CD4+ T cells from blood. The chain employs TRBV2 and TRBJ2-1; D is possibly TRBD1 (5 bases). The CDR3 bases are TGTGCCAGCAGTGAAATAAAGGGGCCGTATGAGCAGTTCTTC. Translation gives CASSEIKGPYEQFF.